The source of this T cell receptor (beta chain) is a study of blood T cell repertoires in COVID-19. On the study more broadly: Whether acute or convalescent, the COVID-19 samples came from the United States, Italy and Spain. From T cells, B-cell-depleted T cells, or PBMCs came the material, which was cDNA or gDNA.

The V end lost 3 bases, the J end lost 7 bases, and 9 bases lay between the germline ends. Germline values: CDR1 DFQATT, CDR2 SNEGSKA (reference sequence). This CDR3 contains 12 residues. Profiling relied on immunoSEQ multiplex PCR, and the TCRdb table lists in-frame clones only, not all of them. The sample includes about 250,000 clones, nearly 90% of them seen just once. The TCR comes from a man between 18 and 35 years old with active or convalescent COVID-19. This sequence joins TRBV20-1 and TRBJ1-4; D remains ambiguous. Sequences were obtained from peripheral blood. The CDR3 protein is CSASIWAEKLFF. The CDR3 DNA reads TGCAGTGCTAGTATCTGGGCTGAAAAACTGTTTTTT.